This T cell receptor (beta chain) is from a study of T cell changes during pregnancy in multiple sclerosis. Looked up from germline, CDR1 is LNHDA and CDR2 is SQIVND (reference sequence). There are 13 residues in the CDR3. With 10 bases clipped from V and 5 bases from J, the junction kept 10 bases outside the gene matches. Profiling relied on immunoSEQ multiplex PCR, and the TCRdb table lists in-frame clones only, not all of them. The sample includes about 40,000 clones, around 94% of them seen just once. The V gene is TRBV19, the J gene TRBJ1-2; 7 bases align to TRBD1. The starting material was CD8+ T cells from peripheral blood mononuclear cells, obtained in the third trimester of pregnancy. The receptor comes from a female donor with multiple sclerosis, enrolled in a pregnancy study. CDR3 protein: CATRQTGRYGYTF. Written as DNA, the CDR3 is TGTGCCACCCGCCAGACAGGGCGTTATGGCTACACCTTC.